The subject of this entry is one TCR beta chain. Its target is not known. The TEMRA cells underwent FACS enrichment, while the CD8+ and CD4+ T cells underwent negative isolation. An input of 0.5 to 1 ug of RNA was subjected to reverse transcription using random hexamers. Via MiXCR, TCRdb re-called the immunoSEQ multiplex PCR reads, giving one row per CDR3 protein. In the table there are about 190,000 distinct CDR3 sequences, roughly 94% of which are singletons. This sample was included in a study of CD8 T cells in Susac syndrome. Study context: At the time their blood was drawn, patients with Susac syndrome were either therapy-naive, on corticosteroids (with some of them also receiving intravenous immunoglobulin), or on intravenous immunoglobulin alone. The study's findings and limits: Susac-specific public clones numbered around 15 in total CD8+ repertoires (and about 5 in CD8+ TEMRA repertoires).

V was cut by 0 bases and J by 4 bases, with 9 bases left in between. The CDR3 spans 14 residues. Germline V gene sequence: CDR1 LNHNV, CDR2 YYDKDF (reference sequence). This TCR was sampled from a human donor with Susac syndrome. The chain links TRBV15 to TRBJ1-2; tentative D call: TRBD1 (5 bases). The sample comprised CD8+ T cells from PBMCs. Here the CDR3 DNA reads TGTGCCACCAGCAGAGATTTTCAGGGCTATGGCTACACCTTC. This sequence encodes CATSRDFQGYGYTF.